This entry lists 21 T cell receptor beta chains sequenced from one sample in a study of regulatory and conventional T cells in RAG deficiency. TCRdb's copy holds only in-frame clones and misses some; the assay was immunoSEQ multiplex PCR. Of thousands of clones listed, 80% to 95% are singletons. The sorted regulatory T cells were CD4+, CD25-high and CD127-low, with genomic DNA sequenced. These same records also appear under a second study, on regulatory T cells. That source reports: The primer mix had 52 TRBV and 13 TRBJ primers.

The sample comprised CD127- CD25+ CD4+ Tregs sorted from blood. These receptors all come from a human donor in good health.

This clone was seen once. The genes are TRBV23-1 and TRBJ2-7; 9 nucleotides match TRBD2. TRBV23-1 is treated as an ORF (open reading frame) with a function not yet certain. V was clipped by 2 bases and J by 3 bases; unmatched bases: 5. This CDR3 has 15 residues. The CDR3 DNA is TGCGCCAGCAGTCAAGGGTTAGCGGGGGACTACGAGCAGTACTTC. Translating it yields CASSQGLAGDYEQYF.

This chain joins TRBV10-2 and TRBJ2-3, with 7 bases identical to TRBD1. Germline loops: CDR1 WSHSY, CDR2 SAAADI. Trimming took 11 bases from V and 7 from J; bases not matched to a gene: 18. The CDR3 is made up of 15 amino acids. CDR3 sequence reads: CASRRSGTDTNTQYF. In DNA, the CDR3 is TGCGCCTCTCGAAGGTCCGGGACAGACACTAATACGCAGTATTTT.

This sequence joins TRBV5-5 and TRBJ1-1; TRBD1 agrees at 9 bases. This CDR3 has 19 amino acids. The germline V gene encodes CDR1 SGHKS and CDR2 YYEKEE (reference sequence). The V and J ends lost 4 bases and 4 bases, in that order; junction bases with no gene match: 20. The CDR3 nucleotides are TGTGCCAGCAGCATTGTGGGATTGGGGACAGGGCTGAAGGGCACTGAAGCTTTCTTT. Translating gives CASSIVGLGTGLKGTEAFF.

Concerning this clone: At one boundary the junction diverges from the germline segment, which might be a read error. The chain combines TRBV2 with TRBJ2-1, with 9 bases matching TRBD2. Per the germline V gene, CDR1 is SNHLY and CDR2 is FYNNEI. The CDR3 has 15 residues. Here the CDR3 DNA reads TGTGCCGGCAGTGAGCAAGCGGGGGGTGGCAATGAGCAGTTCTTC. Translation gives CAGSEQAGGGNEQFF.

This chain uses TRBV15 with TRBJ2-5; D may be TRBD1 (6 bases). The J call could be wrong; TRBJ2-7 is a better fit for the DNA end. Germline assignment: CDR1 LNHNV and CDR2 YYDKDF (reference sequence). The CDR3 consists of 17 residues. The CDR3 loop is CATSRDKIAGQSYEQYF. CDR3 DNA: TGTGCCACCAGCAGAGATAAGATAGCCGGACAGTCCTACGAGCAGTACTTC.

The rearrangement joins TRBV7-2 to TRBJ2-3; 8 bases fit TRBD2. This CDR3 is 15 amino acids long. Germline lookup yields CDR1 SGHTA and CDR2 FQGNSA. V lost 4 bases to trimming and J lost 6 bases; unmatched junction nucleotides: 9. This CDR3 reads CASSSPGLGADTQYF. The CDR3, as DNA: TGTGCCAGCAGCTCCCCGGGACTAGGCGCGGATACGCAGTATTTT.

The chain links TRBV30 to TRBJ2-1, with 12 bases aligning to TRBD1. Germline CDR1 GTSNPN, CDR2 SVGIG (reference sequence). This CDR3 contains 14 residues. V gave up 4 bases and J gave up 7 bases; unmatched junction bases: 5. CDR3 protein: CAWNRDRGLNEQFF. The CDR3 DNA reads TGTGCCTGGAACCGGGACAGGGGGCTAAATGAGCAGTTCTTC.

V gene TRBV27 combines with J gene TRBJ2-2; weak D call: TRBD1 (6 bases). Germline loops: CDR1 MNHEY, CDR2 SMNVEV (reference sequence). There are 12 residues in the CDR3. V lost 6 bases to trimming and J lost 6 bases, with 8 bases between them. The CDR3 nucleotides are TGTGCCAGCAGGTGGGGGCCCGGGGAGCTGTTTTTT. It specifies CASRWGPGELFF.

The gene calls are TRBV7-9 and TRBJ2-7; 7 bases line up with TRBD1. The trim removed 4 bases at V and 5 bases at J, leaving 11 bases unmatched. CDR1 and CDR2 (germline): SEHNR, FQNEAQ (reference sequence). This CDR3 contains 15 residues. The CDR3 nucleotides read TGTGCCAGCAGCTCCAAAGGCAGGGGGAGCGACGAGCAGTACTTC. It is translated as CASSSKGRGSDEQYF.

The sample holds one count of this clone. The rearrangement links TRBV28 to TRBJ2-1, with 9 bases fitting TRBD1. This CDR3 is built from 14 residues. Germline trimming cut 7 bases from V and 3 bases from J; bases unmatched to any gene: 4. Germline V gene lookup returns CDR1 MDHEN and CDR2 SYDVKM. The CDR3 DNA reads as TGTGCCAGCATCCCGGGACAGGGCTACAATGAGCAGTTCTTC. It translates to CASIPGQGYNEQFF. The variable domain in full, completed from reference TRBV28 and TRBJ2-1, reads DVKVTQSSRYLVKRTGEKVFLECVQDMDHENMFWYRQDPGLGLRLIYFSYDVKMKEKGDIPEGYSVSREKKERFSLILESASTNQTSMYLCASIPGQGYNEQFFGPGTRLTVL.

This chain connects TRBV6-5 to TRBJ2-2, with 9 bases fitting TRBD1. CDR1 is MNHEY, CDR2 SVGAGI, per germline. The CDR3 is 16 amino acids. Trimming took 2 bases from V and 8 from J; bases not matched to a gene: 9. The CDR3 sequence is CASSYRYRGQGGELFF. Here the CDR3 DNA reads TGTGCCAGCAGTTACCGATACAGGGGGCAGGGGGGGGAGCTGTTTTTT.

The genes are TRBV5-1 and TRBJ1-1; TRBD1 matches 7 bases. The germline V gene encodes CDR1 SGHRS and CDR2 YFSETQ. This CDR3 is built from 16 residues. With V trimmed by 1 base and J by 7 bases, 13 bases remained unmatched. The CDR3 bases are TGCGCCAGCAGCTTGATAACAGGGGCCCTAGAGGGTGAAGCTTTCTTT. Residues: CASSLITGALEGEAFF.

This clone was detected only a few times. This chain uses TRBV4-2 with TRBJ2-3, with TRBD2 identical over 8 bases. The CDR3 covers 16 residues. The germline CDR1 and CDR2 sequences are LGHNA and YNFKEQ. V dropped 1 base and J dropped 4; count of bases not matched to a gene: 7. The CDR3 sequence: CASSQGAGGWADTQYF. CDR3 DNA: TGTGCCAGCAGCCAAGGGGCGGGAGGATGGGCAGATACGCAGTATTTT.

The chain has TRBV4-2 and TRBJ2-2; 7 nucleotides match TRBD1. V shed 1 base and J 1 base; nucleotides not matched to a gene: 0. The germline CDR1 and CDR2 sequences are LGHNA and YNFKEQ. The length of the CDR3 is 15 residues. CDR3 in amino acids: CASSQGTGNTGELFF. The CDR3 DNA follows: TGTGCCAGCAGCCAAGGGACAGGGAACACCGGGGAGCTGTTTTTT.

This clone was observed a single time. The V gene is TRBV10-3, the J gene TRBJ1-2; a weak D match, TRBD1 (6 bases). Germline V gene data show CDR1 as ENHRY and CDR2 as SYGVKD. Trimming cost V 11 bases and J 0 bases, with 13 bases left between them. The CDR3 extends over 13 amino acids. The CDR3 is CASRGGSNYGYTF. The CDR3 DNA reads as TGTGCCTCGCGGGGGGGCTCTAACTATGGCTACACCTTC.

This chain links TRBV5-4 with TRBJ1-2, with 9 bases identical to TRBD1. The ends lost 3 bases at V and 2 bases at J; junction bases unmatched: 2. The CDR3 runs to 14 residues. CDR1 is SGHNT, CDR2 YYREEE, per germline (reference sequence). The CDR3 DNA is TGTGCCAGCAGCTGGACAGGGGCGAACTATGGCTACACCTTC. Translation: CASSWTGANYGYTF. The full variable domain, rest sourced from reference TRBV5-4 and TRBJ1-2, is ETGVTQSPTHLIKTRGQQVTLRCSSQSGHNTVSWYQQALGQGPQFIFQYYREEENGRGNFPPRFSGLQFPNYSSELNVNALELDDSALYLCASSWTGANYGYTFGSGTRLTVV.

The chain carries TRBV6-1 and TRBJ1-3; 8 nucleotides align to TRBD1. The CDR3 extends over 15 amino acids. The V segment lost 4 bases and the J segment 2 bases; nucleotides outside the gene matches: 4. Germline CDR1 reads MNHNS; CDR2 reads SASEGT. This CDR3 is CASSGQGNAGNTIYF. DNA for the CDR3: TGTGCCAGCAGTGGACAGGGGAACGCTGGAAACACCATATATTTT.

The genes are TRBV5-1 and TRBJ1-2, with D unclear. Germline V lookup: CDR1 SGHRS, CDR2 YFSETQ. V shed 4 bases and J shed 7 bases, with 14 bases lying between them. The CDR3 runs to 13 residues. DNA of the CDR3: TGCGCCAGCAGCCTAGAGCGAGGTGGTGGCTACACCTTC. This gives the protein CASSLERGGGYTF.

The chain links TRBV5-1 to TRBJ2-1, with TRBD2 matching 7 bases. The CDR3 has 13 amino acids. Germline V gene lookup returns CDR1 SGHRS and CDR2 YFSETQ. With V trimmed by 4 bases and J by 7 bases, 5 bases remained unmatched. DNA for the CDR3: TGCGCCAGCAGCCCAGGACTAGAAAATGAGCAGTTCTTC. As protein: CASSPGLENEQFF.

This clone was seen a single time. The chain links TRBV6-1 to TRBJ1-6, with 9 bases identical to TRBD1. Trimming cost V 2 bases and J 10 bases; bases outside gene matches: 12. The germline V gene has CDR1 MNHNS and CDR2 SASEGT. The CDR3 has 17 amino acids. The CDR3 spells CASSEFWPGQGRSPLHF. DNA of the CDR3: TGTGCCAGCAGTGAATTTTGGCCGGGACAGGGTCGATCACCCCTCCACTTT.

This clone occurred once. The chain combines TRBV9 with TRBJ2-7, with 7 bases aligning to TRBD1. CDR3 size: 14 residues. Germline V CDR1 and CDR2: SGDLS, YYNGEE. V shed 3 bases, J shed 2 bases, and the junction held 5 bases outside the gene matches. The CDR3 is CASSATGFAYEQYF. The CDR3, as DNA: TGTGCCAGCAGCGCGACAGGGTTTGCCTACGAGCAGTACTTC.